This TCR beta chain appears in the sequencing data of a study of blood T cell repertoires in COVID-19. This clone was seen only once. The CDR3 length is 11 residues. Germline lookup yields CDR1 DFQATT and CDR2 SNEGSKA (reference sequence). Trimming removed 6 bases at V and 7 bases at J, with 10 bases between. The data were produced by immunoSEQ multiplex PCR, yet TCRdb's version contains in-frame clones alone and is incomplete. The sample lists 150,000 or so clones, around 87% occurring once. The sequencing input was PBMCs or T cells enriched from blood (not recorded which). The sequence derives from a woman aged 40 to 50 who had been exposed to COVID-19. The rearrangement joins TRBV20-1 to TRBJ2-4; D remains unclear. CDR3 loop: CSAIDQNIQYF. The CDR3 coding sequence is TGCAGTGCCATCGATCAGAACATTCAGTACTTC.